Listed below are T cell receptor beta chains from one sample, sequenced in a study of identical twins. TCRdb re-analysed the 5' RACE reads in MiXCR, keeping a single row per CDR3 protein. The sample yields approximately 300,000 distinct CDR3 sequences, roughly 8.6% seen once. The same specimen was also included in a second study, on yellow fever vaccine responses in identical twins.

The specimen was CD8+ T cells sorted from blood. The receptor source for this set is a woman under 30 in good health. The conserved cysteine and the conserved F or W are not part of the CDR3 here. A D gene is named only where the DNA matches it firmly.

cdr3_aa: ASSTLTGSEQY
v_call: TRBV7-9
j_call: TRBJ2-7
d_call: .
cdr3_length: 11

cdr3_aa: ASSDSGTNPGNTIY
v_call: TRBV5-1
j_call: TRBJ1-3
d_call: .
cdr3_length: 14

cdr3_aa: SVESPERYNEQF
v_call: TRBV29-1
j_call: TRBJ2-1
d_call: .
cdr3_length: 12

cdr3_aa: SVEGLQGPGLYEQY
v_call: TRBV29-1
j_call: TRBJ2-7
d_call: .
cdr3_length: 14

cdr3_aa: SASVDEWDRGPGKG
v_call: TRBV20-1
j_call: TRBJ2-5
d_call: TRBD1
cdr3_length: 14

cdr3_aa: ASRLRGKGNEQF
v_call: TRBV13
j_call: TRBJ2-1
d_call: .
cdr3_length: 12

cdr3_aa: ASSVRASGRPNYNEQF
v_call: TRBV11-1
j_call: TRBJ2-1
d_call: TRBD2
cdr3_length: 16

cdr3_aa: ASSYSNRATRPDTQY
v_call: TRBV6-2/TRBV6-3
j_call: TRBJ2-3
d_call: .
cdr3_length: 15

cdr3_aa: ASSQVSFSGANVLT
v_call: TRBV3-1
j_call: TRBJ2-6
d_call: .
cdr3_length: 14

cdr3_aa: ASSPGTGFRRETQY
v_call: TRBV28
j_call: TRBJ2-5
d_call: TRBD1
cdr3_length: 14

cdr3_aa: SVQGDRVEQF
v_call: TRBV29-1
j_call: TRBJ2-1
d_call: TRBD1
cdr3_length: 10

cdr3_aa: ASSSGPAAYNEQF
v_call: TRBV6-5
j_call: TRBJ2-1
d_call: .
cdr3_length: 13

cdr3_aa: ALCRGLAETPYTDTQY
v_call: TRBV12-3/TRBV12-4
j_call: TRBJ2-3
d_call: TRBD2
cdr3_length: 16

cdr3_aa: ASSAGQGVNQPQH
v_call: TRBV7-9
j_call: TRBJ1-5
d_call: TRBD1
cdr3_length: 13

cdr3_aa: ASSPLVRATDTQY
v_call: TRBV27
j_call: TRBJ2-3
d_call: .
cdr3_length: 13

cdr3_aa: ASSLDWVAQY
v_call: TRBV7-9
j_call: TRBJ2-3
d_call: .
cdr3_length: 10

cdr3_aa: ASSQQGWAYEQY
v_call: TRBV12-3/TRBV12-4
j_call: TRBJ2-7
d_call: TRBD1
cdr3_length: 12

cdr3_aa: AISGGGYSYEQY
v_call: TRBV10-3
j_call: TRBJ2-7
d_call: TRBD2
cdr3_length: 12

cdr3_aa: ASSPWGTGFSGANVLT
v_call: TRBV25-1
j_call: TRBJ2-6
d_call: TRBD1
cdr3_length: 16

cdr3_aa: ASSLYFLSTDTQY
v_call: TRBV6-1
j_call: TRBJ2-3
d_call: .
cdr3_length: 13

cdr3_aa: ASSQDRGGAYEQY
v_call: TRBV4-1
j_call: TRBJ2-7
d_call: TRBD1
cdr3_length: 13

cdr3_aa: ATSDRLDQETQY
v_call: TRBV24-1
j_call: TRBJ2-5
d_call: .
cdr3_length: 12

cdr3_aa: AVLSWGNTEAF
v_call: TRBV6-6
j_call: TRBJ1-1
d_call: .
cdr3_length: 11

cdr3_aa: ASSRPTSGIYEQY
v_call: TRBV12-3/TRBV12-4
j_call: TRBJ2-7
d_call: TRBD2
cdr3_length: 13

cdr3_aa: ASSYNPQGSGYEQY
v_call: TRBV7-9
j_call: TRBJ2-7
d_call: .
cdr3_length: 14

cdr3_aa: SARSGQGYEQY
v_call: TRBV20-1
j_call: TRBJ2-7
d_call: TRBD1
cdr3_length: 11

cdr3_aa: ASSPRVAGVQETQY
v_call: TRBV7-9
j_call: TRBJ2-5
d_call: TRBD2
cdr3_length: 14

cdr3_aa: ASGLGFYNEQF
v_call: TRBV12-5
j_call: TRBJ2-1
d_call: .
cdr3_length: 11

cdr3_aa: ASSIGGAANEQF
v_call: TRBV10-2
j_call: TRBJ2-1
d_call: TRBD1
cdr3_length: 12

cdr3_aa: ASSEGESYEQY
v_call: TRBV7-9
j_call: TRBJ2-7
d_call: .
cdr3_length: 11

cdr3_aa: ASKVGQGGYEQY
v_call: TRBV6-2/TRBV6-3
j_call: TRBJ2-7
d_call: .
cdr3_length: 12

cdr3_aa: AWEPGQKSYEQY
v_call: TRBV30
j_call: TRBJ2-7
d_call: TRBD1
cdr3_length: 12

cdr3_aa: ASSLLRQSTDTQY
v_call: TRBV7-9
j_call: TRBJ2-3
d_call: .
cdr3_length: 13

cdr3_aa: ASTSGTSGYNEQF
v_call: TRBV19
j_call: TRBJ2-1
d_call: TRBD2
cdr3_length: 13

cdr3_aa: SARDSGTDEAGELF
v_call: TRBV20-1
j_call: TRBJ2-2
d_call: TRBD1
cdr3_length: 14

cdr3_aa: ASSPGHTTGQETQY
v_call: TRBV27
j_call: TRBJ2-5
d_call: .
cdr3_length: 14

cdr3_aa: ASSGVPYSNQPQH
v_call: TRBV19
j_call: TRBJ1-5
d_call: .
cdr3_length: 13

cdr3_aa: ASSPGQGPTYEQY
v_call: TRBV5-6
j_call: TRBJ2-7
d_call: TRBD1
cdr3_length: 13

cdr3_aa: SVLTGGYEQY
v_call: TRBV29-1
j_call: TRBJ2-7
d_call: TRBD1
cdr3_length: 10

cdr3_aa: ASSEAGQGNTEAF
v_call: TRBV6-1
j_call: TRBJ1-1
d_call: TRBD1
cdr3_length: 13

cdr3_aa: ASSIGRGLAGVRRYNEQF
v_call: TRBV19
j_call: TRBJ2-1
d_call: TRBD2
cdr3_length: 18

cdr3_aa: ASSGGTKYNEQF
v_call: TRBV5-1
j_call: TRBJ2-1
d_call: .
cdr3_length: 12

cdr3_aa: ASSYSVEFYSYNEQF
v_call: TRBV6-2/TRBV6-3
j_call: TRBJ2-1
d_call: .
cdr3_length: 15

cdr3_aa: ASSSARSSYNEQF
v_call: TRBV27
j_call: TRBJ2-1
d_call: .
cdr3_length: 13

cdr3_aa: ASSQDRTSGINEQF
v_call: TRBV4-3
j_call: TRBJ2-1
d_call: TRBD2
cdr3_length: 14

cdr3_aa: ATSDPGERGETQY
v_call: TRBV24-1
j_call: TRBJ2-5
d_call: .
cdr3_length: 13

cdr3_aa: ASSLGAGPPNTGELF
v_call: TRBV7-9
j_call: TRBJ2-2
d_call: .
cdr3_length: 15

cdr3_aa: ASSFPTGEQF
v_call: TRBV12-3/TRBV12-4
j_call: TRBJ2-1
d_call: .
cdr3_length: 10

cdr3_aa: ASSQLRTGPYEQY
v_call: TRBV4-2
j_call: TRBJ2-7
d_call: TRBD1
cdr3_length: 13

cdr3_aa: ASSEGGRRYEQY
v_call: TRBV10-2
j_call: TRBJ2-7
d_call: TRBD2
cdr3_length: 12

cdr3_aa: ASSYIAGGLDTQY
v_call: TRBV6-5
j_call: TRBJ2-3
d_call: TRBD2
cdr3_length: 13

cdr3_aa: ASSLEAEPYEQY
v_call: TRBV7-8
j_call: TRBJ2-7
d_call: .
cdr3_length: 12

cdr3_aa: ASSASGGVADTQY
v_call: TRBV9
j_call: TRBJ2-3
d_call: TRBD2
cdr3_length: 13

cdr3_aa: ASAWGQSSYEQY
v_call: TRBV2
j_call: TRBJ2-7
d_call: TRBD1
cdr3_length: 12